This T cell receptor (beta chain) was sequenced for a study of Graves' ophthalmopathy and Graves' hyperthyroidism. Study in general: Ahead of any treatment, peripheral blood was obtained at the initial diagnosis. Study-level findings and limits: The blood repertoire also included most expanded thyroid clonotypes above 0.001 frequency.

Ages of hyperthyroidism patients ran from 18 to 65, and their diagnoses were new, under 2 months' duration. Out of more than 8.5 ml of fresh peripheral blood, PBMCs were obtained. The germline CDR1 and CDR2 sequences are LGHDT and YNNKEL (reference sequence). This CDR3 spans 16 amino acids. With 0 bases clipped from V and 5 bases from J, the junction kept 9 bases outside the gene matches. The authors amplified TCR beta CDR3 regions, and they did so from RNA transcripts for repertoire sequencing. Amplification began with first-round RT-PCR using HTBI primers, then second-round multiplex PCR was performed. TCRdb passed the multiplex PCR reads through MiXCR, listing each CDR3 protein once. The sample lists more than 300,000 distinct CDR3 sequences; 15% to 19% were seen once. At least ten counts were recorded for this clonotype. What it recognizes is unknown.

The V gene is TRBV3-1, the J gene TRBJ2-5; 7 positions match TRBD2. This clonotype was obtained from a woman under 30 with stable Graves' hyperthyroidism. Sequences were obtained from peripheral blood. The CDR3 reads CASSQEQASGWETQYF. The DNA of the CDR3 is TGTGCCAGCAGCCAAGAGCAGGCTAGCGGATGGGAGACCCAGTACTTC.